This T cell receptor beta chain is from a study of early T cells in non-severe SARS-CoV-2 infection. Looking at the study overall: Sequencing used unsorted whole-blood bulk RNA, so chains lack pairing.

The V end was cut by 5 bases, the J end by 6 bases, with 20 bases between. The CDR3 spans 15 residues. Germline V gives CDR1 SEHNR, CDR2 FQNEAQ (reference sequence). In the library, individual cDNA molecules carried attached unique molecular identifiers. TCRdb reprocessed the 5' RACE reads with MiXCR, giving one entry per CDR3 protein. This table has tens of thousands of distinct CDR3 sequences, roughly 5.3% appearing once. The chain uses TRBV7-9 and TRBJ2-7; D remains ambiguous. Source material: whole blood. This TCR was sampled from an adult who was a healthcare worker with PCR-confirmed SARS-CoV-2 infection or an uninfected control (not recorded which). CDR3 residues: CASSQGPGRRVEQYF. CDR3 sequence (DNA): TGTGCCAGCAGCCAAGGACCCGGACGAAGGGTCGAGCAGTACTTC.